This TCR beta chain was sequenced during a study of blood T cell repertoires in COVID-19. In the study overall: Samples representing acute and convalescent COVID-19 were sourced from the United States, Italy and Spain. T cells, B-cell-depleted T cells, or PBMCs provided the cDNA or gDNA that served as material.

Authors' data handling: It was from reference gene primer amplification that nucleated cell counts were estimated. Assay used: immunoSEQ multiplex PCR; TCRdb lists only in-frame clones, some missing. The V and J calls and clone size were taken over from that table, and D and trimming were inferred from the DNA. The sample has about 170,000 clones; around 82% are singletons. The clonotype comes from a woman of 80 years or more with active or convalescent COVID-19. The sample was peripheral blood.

This CDR3 reads CASSVLVTGANVLTF. DNA of the CDR3: TGTGCCAGCAGCGTACTCGTAACTGGGGCCAACGTCCTGACTTTC. The chain combines TRBV9 with TRBJ2-6, with D hard to call. CDR1 and CDR2 (germline): SGDLS, YYNGEE. With 1 base removed from V and 2 bases from J, the gap between germline ends came to 7 bases. This CDR3 has 15 amino acids.